This T cell receptor (beta chain) was obtained from a study of post-analysis software for immune sequencing data. Whole-study context: The cohort encompassed relapsing-remitting, secondary progressive and progressive-relapsing multiple sclerosis disease courses. Study outcomes and limitations: TRBV5-6, TRBV5-1 and TRBV20-1 were among a few TRBV segments more frequent in patients than controls. F measure grouped same-batch samples tightly together. The study found significantly lower normalized Chao1 diversity in multiple sclerosis patients than in controls.

Unique molecular identifiers were present in the TCR beta cDNA libraries. Yield was 500,000 or so cDNA molecules from about 0.94 to 9.7 million T cells. One entry per CDR3 protein results from TCRdb running MiXCR on the PCR reads. The sample lists roughly 730,000 distinct CDR3 sequences, 25% to 30% occurring once. This CDR3 region has 14 residues. V was cut by 3 bases and J by 6 bases, with 15 bases left in between. This clonotype was detected once. Its antigen remains unknown. Material for sequencing was blood. This sequence originates from a girl aged 10 to 17 with multiple sclerosis. V usage is TRBV12-3 or TRBV12-4 and J usage is TRBJ2-7; weak D call: TRBD1 (5 bases). The CDR3 loop reads CASSLVRARGEQYF. The CDR3 nucleotides read TGTGCCAGCAGTTTGGTCAGGGCCAGAGGCGAGCAGTACTTC.